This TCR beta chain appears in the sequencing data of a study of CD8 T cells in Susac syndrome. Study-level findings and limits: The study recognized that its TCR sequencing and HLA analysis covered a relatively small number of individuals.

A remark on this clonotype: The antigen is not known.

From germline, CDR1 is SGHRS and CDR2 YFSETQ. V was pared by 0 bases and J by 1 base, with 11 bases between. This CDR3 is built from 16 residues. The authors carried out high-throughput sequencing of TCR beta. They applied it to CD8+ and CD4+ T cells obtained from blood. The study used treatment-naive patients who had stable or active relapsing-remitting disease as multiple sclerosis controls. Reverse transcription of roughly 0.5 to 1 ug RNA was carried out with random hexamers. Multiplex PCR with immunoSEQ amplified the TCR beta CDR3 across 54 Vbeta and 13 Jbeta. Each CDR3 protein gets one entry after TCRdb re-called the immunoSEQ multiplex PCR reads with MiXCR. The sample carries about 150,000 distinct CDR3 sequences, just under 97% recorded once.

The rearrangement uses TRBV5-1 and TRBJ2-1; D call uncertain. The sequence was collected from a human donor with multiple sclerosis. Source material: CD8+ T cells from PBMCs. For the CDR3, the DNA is TGCGCCAGCAGCTTGGCTCTAGGTTCTTCCTACAATGAGCAGTTCTTC. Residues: CASSLALGSSYNEQFF.